This T cell receptor (beta chain) appears in the sequencing data of a study of cytomegalovirus exposure and HLA in healthy donors. On the study more broadly: Of all 400 or so donors who were genotyped, 70% to 85% belonged to the Caucasian-associated ancestry cluster. Broader study findings: TCR beta chain V- and J-gene trimming was linked, in a later analysis, to a missense variant in DCLRE1C. An Asian-associated ancestry cluster reportedly showed fewer N-insertions than the roughly 670-donor mean in a later analysis.

The PCR contained 60 Vbeta and 13 Jbeta primers. In the original workflow: In a later analysis, about 9.9 million of tens of millions of unique beta chains occurred in at least two donors. Measured with immunoSEQ multiplex PCR; TCRdb has only the in-frame clones, and not every one. That table furnishes V, J and clone size, whereas the DNA furnished D and trimming. The profile shows fewer than 200,000 clones, 60% to 85% of them singletons. Remarks on this clone: The antigen is undetermined.

V was shortened by 0 bases and J by 6 bases, with 16 bases between the two germline ends. Looked up from germline, CDR1 is SGHTS and CDR2 is YDEGEE. The CDR3 consists of 16 residues. The J gene is TRBJ2-1, the V gene TRBV5-8; D ambiguous. Material: PBMCs. The TCR comes from a man in his forties or fifties in good health and CMV-seronegative. This chain's CDR3 is CASSLVFYRTSNEQFF. DNA for the CDR3: TGTGCCAGCAGCTTGGTATTCTACAGAACAAGCAATGAGCAGTTCTTC. The full variable domain, in which reference TRBV5-8 and TRBJ2-1 provide the parts outside the CDR3, is EAGVTQSPTHLIKTRGQQATLRCSPISGHTSVYWYQQALGLGLQFLLWYDEGEERNRGNFPPRFSGRQFPNYSSELNVNALELEDSALYLCASSLVFYRTSNEQFFGPGTRLTVL.